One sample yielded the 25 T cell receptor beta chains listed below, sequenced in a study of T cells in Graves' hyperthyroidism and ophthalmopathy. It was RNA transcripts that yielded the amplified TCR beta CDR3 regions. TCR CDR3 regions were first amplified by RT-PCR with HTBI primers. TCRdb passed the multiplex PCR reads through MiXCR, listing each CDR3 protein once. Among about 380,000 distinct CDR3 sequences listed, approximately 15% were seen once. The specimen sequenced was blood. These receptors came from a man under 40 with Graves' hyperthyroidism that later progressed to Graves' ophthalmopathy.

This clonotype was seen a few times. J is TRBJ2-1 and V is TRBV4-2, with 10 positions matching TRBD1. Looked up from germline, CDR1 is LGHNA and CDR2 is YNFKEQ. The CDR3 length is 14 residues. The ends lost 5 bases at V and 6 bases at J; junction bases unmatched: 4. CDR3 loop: CASSYGTGVNEQFF. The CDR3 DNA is TGTGCCAGCAGCTACGGGACAGGGGTCAATGAGCAGTTCTTC.

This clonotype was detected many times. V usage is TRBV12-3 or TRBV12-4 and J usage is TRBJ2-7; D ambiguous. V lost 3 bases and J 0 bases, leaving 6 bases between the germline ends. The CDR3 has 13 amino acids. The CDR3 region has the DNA TGTGCCAGCAGTTTTAAAACCTCCTACGAGCAGTACTTC. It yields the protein CASSFKTSYEQYF.

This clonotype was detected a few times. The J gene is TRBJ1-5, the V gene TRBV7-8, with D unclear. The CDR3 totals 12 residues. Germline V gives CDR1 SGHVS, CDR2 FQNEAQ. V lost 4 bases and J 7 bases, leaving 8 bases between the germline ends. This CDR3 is CASSYDWQPQHF. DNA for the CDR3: TGTGCCAGCAGCTATGACTGGCAGCCCCAGCATTTT.

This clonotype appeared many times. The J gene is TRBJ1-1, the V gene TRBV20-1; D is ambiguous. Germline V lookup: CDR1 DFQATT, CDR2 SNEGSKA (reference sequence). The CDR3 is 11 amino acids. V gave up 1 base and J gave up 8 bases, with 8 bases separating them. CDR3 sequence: CSARVRIEAFF. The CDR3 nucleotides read TGCAGTGCTAGAGTCCGGATAGAAGCTTTCTTT.

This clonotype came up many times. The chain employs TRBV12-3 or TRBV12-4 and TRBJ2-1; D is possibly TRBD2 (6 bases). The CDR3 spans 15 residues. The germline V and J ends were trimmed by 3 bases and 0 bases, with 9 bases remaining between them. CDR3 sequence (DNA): TGTGCCAGCAGTTTTGACGGGGGCTCCTACAATGAGCAGTTCTTC. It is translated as CASSFDGGSYNEQFF.

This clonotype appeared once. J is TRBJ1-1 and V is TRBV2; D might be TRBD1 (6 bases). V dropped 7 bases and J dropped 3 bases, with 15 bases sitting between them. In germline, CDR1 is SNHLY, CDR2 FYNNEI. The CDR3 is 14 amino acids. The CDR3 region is CASKQDSRDTEAFF. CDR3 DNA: TGTGCCAGCAAGCAGGACAGTCGGGACACTGAAGCTTTCTTT.

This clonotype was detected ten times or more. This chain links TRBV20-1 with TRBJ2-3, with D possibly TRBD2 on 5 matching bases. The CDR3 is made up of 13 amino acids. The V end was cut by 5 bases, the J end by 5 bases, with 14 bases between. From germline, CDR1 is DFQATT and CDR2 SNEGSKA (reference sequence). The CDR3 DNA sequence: TGCAGTGCTGGCCCCGGCGGACTAGATACGCAGTATTTT. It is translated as CSAGPGGLDTQYF.

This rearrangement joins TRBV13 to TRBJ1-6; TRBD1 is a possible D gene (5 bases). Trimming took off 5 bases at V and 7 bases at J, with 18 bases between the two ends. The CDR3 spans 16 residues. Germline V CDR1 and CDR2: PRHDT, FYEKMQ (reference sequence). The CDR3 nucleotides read TGTGCCAGCAGCCCCCGCCCGCAGGGTGGCAATTCACCCCTCCACTTT. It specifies CASSPRPQGGNSPLHF.

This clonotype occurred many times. The CDR3 sequence is CASSPQDGLSTEAFF. The DNA of the CDR3 is TGTGCCAGCTCACCACAGGACGGGCTTTCCACTGAAGCTTTCTTT. V usage is TRBV18 and J usage is TRBJ1-1, with D hard to call. Per the germline V gene, CDR1 is KGHSH and CDR2 is LQKENI. The germline V and J ends were trimmed by 1 base and 4 bases, with 13 bases remaining between them. This CDR3 contains 15 residues.

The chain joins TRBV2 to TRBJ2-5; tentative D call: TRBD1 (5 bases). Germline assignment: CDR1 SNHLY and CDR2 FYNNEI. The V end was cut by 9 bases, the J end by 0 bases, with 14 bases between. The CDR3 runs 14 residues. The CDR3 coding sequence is TGTGCCAGTATCTTACAGGTTTACCAAGAGACCCAGTACTTC. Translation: CASILQVYQETQYF.

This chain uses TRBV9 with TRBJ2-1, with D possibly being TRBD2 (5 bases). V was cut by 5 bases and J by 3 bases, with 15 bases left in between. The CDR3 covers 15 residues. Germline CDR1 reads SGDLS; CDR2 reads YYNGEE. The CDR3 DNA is TGTGCCAGCAGGTCGGGCAGCGGAGGCTACAATGAGCAGTTCTTC. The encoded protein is CASRSGSGGYNEQFF. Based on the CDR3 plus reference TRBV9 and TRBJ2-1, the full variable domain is DSGVTQTPKHLITATGQRVTLRCSPRSGDLSVYWYQQSLDQGLQFLIQYYNGEERAKGNILERFSAQQFPDLHSELNLSSLELGDSALYFCASRSGSGGYNEQFFGPGTRLTVL.

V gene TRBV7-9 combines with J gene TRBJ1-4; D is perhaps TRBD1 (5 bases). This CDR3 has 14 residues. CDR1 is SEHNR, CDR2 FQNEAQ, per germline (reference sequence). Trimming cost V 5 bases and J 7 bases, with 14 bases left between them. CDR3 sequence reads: CASSPRTYSEKLFF. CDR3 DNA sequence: TGTGCCAGCAGCCCTCGGACATACAGTGAAAAACTGTTTTTT.

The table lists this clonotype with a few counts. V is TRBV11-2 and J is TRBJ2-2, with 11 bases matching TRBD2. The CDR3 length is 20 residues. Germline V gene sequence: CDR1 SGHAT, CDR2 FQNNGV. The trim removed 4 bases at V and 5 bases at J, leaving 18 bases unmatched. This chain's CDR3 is CASSSGGDPSGGPRTGELFF. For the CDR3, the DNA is TGTGCCAGCAGCTCAGGGGGGGACCCTAGCGGGGGGCCTCGGACCGGGGAGCTGTTTTTT.

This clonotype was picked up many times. The CDR3 loop is CSAPKNEQYF. In DNA, the CDR3 is TGCAGTGCCCCAAAGAACGAGCAGTACTTC. The chain combines TRBV20-1 with TRBJ2-7; no clear D gene. The CDR3 sequence is 10 residues long. The V gene lost 6 bases and the J gene lost 5 bases, with 8 bases spanning the gap. CDR1 DFQATT and CDR2 SNEGSKA come from the germline V gene (reference sequence).

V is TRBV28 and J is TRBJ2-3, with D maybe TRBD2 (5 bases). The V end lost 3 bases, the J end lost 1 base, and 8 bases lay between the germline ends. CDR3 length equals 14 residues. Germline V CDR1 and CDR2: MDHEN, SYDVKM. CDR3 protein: CASSLRAGTDTQYF. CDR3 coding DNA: TGTGCCAGCAGTTTGCGGGCAGGCACAGATACGCAGTATTTT.

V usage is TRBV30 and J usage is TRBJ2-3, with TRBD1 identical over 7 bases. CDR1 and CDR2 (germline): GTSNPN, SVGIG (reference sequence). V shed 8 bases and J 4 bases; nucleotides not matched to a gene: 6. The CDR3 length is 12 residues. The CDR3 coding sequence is TGTGCCGGAAACAGGGGTGCAGATACGCAGTATTTT. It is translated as CAGNRGADTQYF.

The CDR3 coding sequence is TGTGCCAGCAGCCGGACTAGAAACTCCTACGAGCAGTACTTC. Protein product: CASSRTRNSYEQYF. The chain employs TRBV27 and TRBJ2-7; TRBD2 matches 7 bases. The CDR3 length is 14 residues. Germline V lookup: CDR1 MNHEY, CDR2 SMNVEV (reference sequence). Trimming removed 6 bases from V and 0 bases from J; junction bases left unmatched: 5.

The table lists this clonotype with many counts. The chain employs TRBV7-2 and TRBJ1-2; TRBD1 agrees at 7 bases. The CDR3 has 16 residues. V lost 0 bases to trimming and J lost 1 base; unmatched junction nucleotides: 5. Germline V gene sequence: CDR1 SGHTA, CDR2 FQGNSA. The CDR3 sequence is CASSLARTGVNYGYTF. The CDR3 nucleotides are TGTGCCAGCAGCTTAGCTCGGACAGGAGTTAACTATGGCTACACCTTC.

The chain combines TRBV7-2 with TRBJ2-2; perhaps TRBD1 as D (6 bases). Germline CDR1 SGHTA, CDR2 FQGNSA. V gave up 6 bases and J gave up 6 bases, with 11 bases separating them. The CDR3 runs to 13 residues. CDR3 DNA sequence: TGTGCCAGCAGTTGGACAGTTGCCGGGGAGCTGTTTTTT. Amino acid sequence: CASSWTVAGELFF.

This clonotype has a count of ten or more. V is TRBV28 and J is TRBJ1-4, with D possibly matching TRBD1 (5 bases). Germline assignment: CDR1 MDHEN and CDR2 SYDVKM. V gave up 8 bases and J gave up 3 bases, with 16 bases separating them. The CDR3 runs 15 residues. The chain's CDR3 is CASGWDEAANEKLFF. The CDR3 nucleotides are TGTGCCAGCGGCTGGGACGAAGCGGCTAATGAAAAACTGTTTTTT.

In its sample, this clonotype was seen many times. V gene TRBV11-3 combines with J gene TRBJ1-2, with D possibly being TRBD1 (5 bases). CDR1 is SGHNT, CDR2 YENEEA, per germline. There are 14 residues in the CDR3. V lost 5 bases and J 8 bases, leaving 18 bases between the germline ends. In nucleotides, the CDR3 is TGTGCCAGCAGCCATCCTTCGGGGGTTGAAGGCTACACCTTC. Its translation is CASSHPSGVEGYTF.

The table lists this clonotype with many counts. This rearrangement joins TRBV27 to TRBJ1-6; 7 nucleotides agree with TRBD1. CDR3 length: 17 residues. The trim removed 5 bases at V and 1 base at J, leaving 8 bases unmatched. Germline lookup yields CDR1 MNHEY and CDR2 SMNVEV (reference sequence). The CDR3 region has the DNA TGTGCCAGCAGTGCGACAGGGATGGGGTCCTATAATTCACCCCTCCACTTT. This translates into CASSATGMGSYNSPLHF.

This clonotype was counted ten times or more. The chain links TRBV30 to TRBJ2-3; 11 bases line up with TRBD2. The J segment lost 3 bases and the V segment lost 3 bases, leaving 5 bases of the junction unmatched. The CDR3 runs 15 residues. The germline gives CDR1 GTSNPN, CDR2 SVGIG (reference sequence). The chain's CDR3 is CAWSLAGGRTDTQYF. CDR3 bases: TGTGCCTGGAGCCTAGCGGGGGGTCGGACAGATACGCAGTATTTT.

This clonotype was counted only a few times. In DNA form, the CDR3 reads TGTGCCAGCAGTTTATTAACTTCCGGGACAGGGGTGACTGGGGCCAACGTCCTGACTTTC. Amino acid sequence: CASSLLTSGTGVTGANVLTF. The chain combines TRBV28 with TRBJ2-6, with 10 positions matching TRBD1. Germline assignment: CDR1 MDHEN and CDR2 SYDVKM. The CDR3 has 20 amino acids. The ends lost 1 base at V and 2 bases at J; junction bases unmatched: 11.

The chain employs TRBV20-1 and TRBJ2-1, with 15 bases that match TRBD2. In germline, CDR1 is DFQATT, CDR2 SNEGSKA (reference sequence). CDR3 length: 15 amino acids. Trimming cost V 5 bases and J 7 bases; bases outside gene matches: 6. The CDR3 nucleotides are TGCAGTGCTCCCTGGACTAGCGGGGGGGATAATGAGCAGTTCTTC. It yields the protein CSAPWTSGGDNEQFF.